A selection of T cell receptor beta chains follows, all from one sample in a study of blood T cells in healthy people across ages. TCRdb used MiXCR to reprocess the 5' RACE reads, holding one entry per CDR3 protein. Among some 1.5 million distinct CDR3 sequences listed, roughly 27% were seen once. Sequenced: blood. The receptors shown here come from a woman aged 25 to 39 in good health. Each CDR3 is given with its conserved first and last residue. The order of the fields is clone size, J gene, V gene, D gene, CDR3 protein, CDR3 DNA. A D gene is named only where the DNA matches it firmly. A row's size may be missing; if present it is once, few, many or a size class.

clone size: few
J gene: TRBJ2-7
V gene: TRBV27
D gene: .
CDR3 protein: CASSLQTGRTYEQYF
CDR3 DNA: TGTGCCAGCAGTTTACAAACAGGGCGGACCTACGAGCAGTACTTC

clone size: .
J gene: TRBJ2-7
V gene: TRBV2
D gene: TRBD2
CDR3 protein: CASSPRLGLAGGPNEQYF
CDR3 DNA: TGTGCCAGCAGCCCCCGACTCGGACTAGCGGGGGGGCCTAACGAGCAGTACTTC

clone size: .
J gene: TRBJ2-1
V gene: TRBV7-2
D gene: .
CDR3 protein: CASSSELGTINEQFF
CDR3 DNA: TGTGCCAGCAGCTCAGAACTAGGGACGATCAATGAGCAGTTCTTC

clone size: few
J gene: TRBJ2-7
V gene: TRBV29-1
D gene: .
CDR3 protein: CSVEDSGNEQYF
CDR3 DNA: TGCAGCGTTGAAGACTCAGGGAACGAGCAGTACTTC

clone size: few
J gene: TRBJ1-2
V gene: TRBV24-1
D gene: .
CDR3 protein: CAVGGTLYGYTF
CDR3 DNA: TGTGCCGTAGGTGGGACACTCTATGGCTACACCTTC

clone size: once
J gene: TRBJ2-3
V gene: TRBV6-1
D gene: .
CDR3 protein: CASRDIGVSTDTQYF
CDR3 DNA: TGTGCCAGCAGGGATATTGGGGTCAGCACAGATACGCAGTATTTT

clone size: .
J gene: TRBJ1-2
V gene: TRBV10-3
D gene: TRBD1
CDR3 protein: CAVSSEGGGRNYGYTF
CDR3 DNA: TGTGCCGTCAGTTCAGAGGGAGGGGGCCGGAACTATGGCTACACCTTC

clone size: few
J gene: TRBJ1-2
V gene: TRBV15
D gene: TRBD1
CDR3 protein: CATSRDRNYGYTF
CDR3 DNA: TGTGCCACCAGCAGGGACAGGAACTATGGCTACACCTTC

clone size: .
J gene: TRBJ2-1
V gene: TRBV14
D gene: .
CDR3 protein: CASSQRLGSVQFF
CDR3 DNA: TGTGCCAGCAGCCAACGTCTTGGCTCGGTGCAGTTCTTC

clone size: .
J gene: TRBJ2-7
V gene: TRBV5-1
D gene: TRBD2
CDR3 protein: CASSLATSGGGYEQYF
CDR3 DNA: TGCGCCAGCAGCTTGGCCACTAGCGGGGGTGGATACGAGCAGTACTTC

clone size: many
J gene: TRBJ2-7
V gene: TRBV7-2
D gene: TRBD1
CDR3 protein: CASSFGTEYYEQYF
CDR3 DNA: TGTGCCAGCAGCTTCGGGACAGAGTACTACGAGCAGTACTTC

clone size: many
J gene: TRBJ1-1
V gene: TRBV29-1
D gene: .
CDR3 protein: CSGGDEAFF
CDR3 DNA: TGCAGCGGCGGAGATGAAGCTTTCTTT

clone size: .
J gene: TRBJ1-6
V gene: TRBV12-3/TRBV12-4
D gene: .
CDR3 protein: CASSRGLSSYNSPLHF
CDR3 DNA: TGTGCCAGCAGCCGTGGACTGAGCTCCTATAATTCACCCCTCCACTTT

clone size: .
J gene: TRBJ2-3
V gene: TRBV10-2
D gene: TRBD1
CDR3 protein: CASSDPDRGTDMQYF
CDR3 DNA: TGCGCCAGCAGTGACCCGGACAGGGGAACAGATATGCAGTATTTT

clone size: .
J gene: TRBJ1-2
V gene: TRBV25-1
D gene: .
CDR3 protein: CASSPVGQVEGGYTF
CDR3 DNA: TGTGCCAGCAGCCCCGTCGGGCAGGTGGAGGGCGGCTACACCTTC

clone size: few
J gene: TRBJ2-5
V gene: TRBV24-1
D gene: .
CDR3 protein: CATSGQGGETQYF
CDR3 DNA: TGTGCCACCAGTGGGCAGGGAGGAGAGACCCAGTACTTC

clone size: few
J gene: TRBJ2-1
V gene: TRBV30
D gene: .
CDR3 protein: CAWSRGSYNEQFF
CDR3 DNA: TGTGCCTGGAGCCGCGGGTCCTACAATGAGCAGTTCTTC

clone size: .
J gene: TRBJ1-6
V gene: TRBV12-5
D gene: TRBD1
CDR3 protein: CASGLIDRGASYNSPLHF
CDR3 DNA: TGTGCTAGTGGTTTGATAGACAGGGGGGCATCCTATAATTCACCCCTCCACTTT

clone size: .
J gene: TRBJ1-1
V gene: TRBV29-1
D gene: TRBD1
CDR3 protein: CSVAGTGGAARAEAFF
CDR3 DNA: TGCAGCGTGGCCGGGACAGGGGGCGCGGCTAGGGCTGAAGCTTTCTTT

clone size: few
J gene: TRBJ2-5
V gene: TRBV12-3/TRBV12-4
D gene: TRBD2
CDR3 protein: CASQREGKWETQYF
CDR3 DNA: TGTGCCAGCCAGCGGGAGGGCAAGTGGGAGACCCAGTACTTC

clone size: .
J gene: TRBJ1-4
V gene: TRBV28
D gene: TRBD1
CDR3 protein: CASSPTGQGFEEKLFF
CDR3 DNA: TGTGCCAGCAGTCCGACCGGACAGGGGTTTGAGGAAAAACTGTTTTTT

clone size: .
J gene: TRBJ2-7
V gene: TRBV20-1
D gene: TRBD2
CDR3 protein: CSAREGGEGYEQYF
CDR3 DNA: TGCAGTGCTAGAGAGGGGGGGGAGGGATACGAGCAGTACTTC

clone size: .
J gene: TRBJ1-1
V gene: TRBV7-2
D gene: .
CDR3 protein: CASSPGVPTPAFF
CDR3 DNA: TGTGCCAGCAGCCCAGGAGTCCCGACCCCAGCTTTCTTT

clone size: .
J gene: TRBJ2-7
V gene: TRBV4-1
D gene: .
CDR3 protein: CASSQERAHEQYF
CDR3 DNA: TGCGCCAGCAGCCAAGAAAGGGCCCACGAGCAGTACTTC

clone size: .
J gene: TRBJ2-7
V gene: TRBV20-1
D gene: .
CDR3 protein: CSARASEGYERYF
CDR3 DNA: TGCAGTGCTAGAGCCTCGGAAGGCTACGAGCGGTACTTC

clone size: few
J gene: TRBJ1-5
V gene: TRBV6-2/TRBV6-3
D gene: .
CDR3 protein: CASMMDGDQPQHF
CDR3 DNA: TGTGCCAGCATGATGGACGGGGATCAGCCCCAGCATTTT

clone size: .
J gene: TRBJ1-2
V gene: TRBV7-2
D gene: .
CDR3 protein: CASSLSVTGEGYTF
CDR3 DNA: TGTGCCAGCAGCTTATCAGTGACAGGAGAAGGCTACACCTTC

clone size: .
J gene: TRBJ2-4
V gene: TRBV7-3
D gene: .
CDR3 protein: CASSSAAKSIQYF
CDR3 DNA: TGTGCCAGCAGCTCGGCGGCCAAAAGCATTCAGTACTTC

clone size: few
J gene: TRBJ2-7
V gene: TRBV7-8
D gene: .
CDR3 protein: CASSLGHGPRNEQYF
CDR3 DNA: TGTGCCAGCAGCCTAGGGCACGGGCCCCGGAACGAGCAGTACTTC

clone size: .
J gene: TRBJ1-3
V gene: TRBV10-3
D gene: .
CDR3 protein: CAISVDLHNPAGNTIYF
CDR3 DNA: TGTGCCATCAGTGTCGACCTTCACAATCCCGCTGGAAACACCATATATTTT

clone size: once
J gene: TRBJ2-5
V gene: TRBV29-1
D gene: TRBD1
CDR3 protein: CSVDRGVRETQYF
CDR3 DNA: TGCAGCGTCGACAGGGGGGTTCGCGAGACCCAGTACTTC

clone size: .
J gene: TRBJ2-7
V gene: TRBV25-1
D gene: .
CDR3 protein: CASSLGLQGEQYF
CDR3 DNA: TGTGCCAGCAGCCTCGGCCTACAGGGCGAGCAGTACTTC

clone size: few
J gene: TRBJ2-3
V gene: TRBV9
D gene: .
CDR3 protein: CASSRFQDGNEYF
CDR3 DNA: TGTGCCAGCAGCCGTTTTCAAGACGGGAATGAGTATTTT

clone size: many
J gene: TRBJ2-1
V gene: TRBV29-1
D gene: .
CDR3 protein: CSVDPGADEQFF
CDR3 DNA: TGCAGCGTTGACCCCGGAGCCGATGAGCAGTTCTTC

clone size: many
J gene: TRBJ2-7
V gene: TRBV6-2/TRBV6-3
D gene: .
CDR3 protein: CASSQEDSSSYEQYF
CDR3 DNA: TGTGCCAGCAGCCAGGAAGACTCGAGCTCCTACGAGCAGTACTTC

clone size: few
J gene: TRBJ2-3
V gene: TRBV20-1
D gene: .
CDR3 protein: CSARGEAIDTQYF
CDR3 DNA: TGCAGTGCTAGGGGGGAGGCTATAGATACGCAGTATTTT

clone size: .
J gene: TRBJ1-1
V gene: TRBV7-9
D gene: .
CDR3 protein: CASSLDFTEAFF
CDR3 DNA: TGTGCCAGCAGCTTAGATTTCACTGAAGCTTTCTTT

clone size: many
J gene: TRBJ1-2
V gene: TRBV20-1
D gene: TRBD1
CDR3 protein: CSTVSRQGGFGYTF
CDR3 DNA: TGCAGCACCGTTTCTAGGCAGGGGGGATTTGGCTACACCTTC

clone size: many
J gene: TRBJ2-5
V gene: TRBV2
D gene: TRBD2
CDR3 protein: CASSSGSGGVKETQYF
CDR3 DNA: TGTGCCAGCAGTTCTGGCTCCGGGGGGGTAAAAGAGACCCAGTACTTC

clone size: .
J gene: TRBJ2-3
V gene: TRBV7-9
D gene: .
CDR3 protein: CASSFFRADTQYF
CDR3 DNA: TGTGCCAGCAGCTTCTTCAGGGCAGATACGCAGTATTTT

clone size: .
J gene: TRBJ2-1
V gene: TRBV7-2
D gene: .
CDR3 protein: CASSLREQNEQFF
CDR3 DNA: TGTGCCAGCAGCTTAAGAGAACAGAATGAGCAGTTCTTC

clone size: many
J gene: TRBJ2-3
V gene: TRBV7-7
D gene: TRBD2
CDR3 protein: CASSSQGLVGTQYF
CDR3 DNA: TGTGCCAGCAGCTCCCAGGGACTAGTCGGTACGCAGTATTTT

clone size: .
J gene: TRBJ2-1
V gene: TRBV5-5
D gene: .
CDR3 protein: CASSLDTGYNEQFF
CDR3 DNA: TGTGCCAGCAGCTTGGATACGGGGTACAATGAGCAGTTCTTC

clone size: .
J gene: TRBJ1-3
V gene: TRBV27
D gene: .
CDR3 protein: CASSLWPGDGNTIYF
CDR3 DNA: TGTGCCAGCAGTTTATGGCCGGGGGATGGAAACACCATATATTTT

clone size: .
J gene: TRBJ2-5
V gene: TRBV29-1
D gene: TRBD2
CDR3 protein: CSVVGGGYQETQYF
CDR3 DNA: TGCAGCGTTGTAGGCGGGGGTTACCAAGAGACCCAGTACTTC

clone size: .
J gene: TRBJ1-2
V gene: TRBV3-1
D gene: .
CDR3 protein: CASSPYELLYNRKGYTF
CDR3 DNA: TGTGCCAGCAGCCCATACGAACTCCTATATAACCGGAAAGGCTACACCTTC

clone size: .
J gene: TRBJ2-7
V gene: TRBV29-1
D gene: TRBD2
CDR3 protein: CSVEVASGVSYEQYF
CDR3 DNA: TGCAGCGTTGAAGTTGCTAGCGGGGTCTCCTACGAGCAGTACTTC

clone size: once
J gene: TRBJ2-7
V gene: TRBV28
D gene: .
CDR3 protein: CASSSPLVVGAEQYF
CDR3 DNA: TGTGCCAGCAGTTCCCCGCTGGTCGTGGGCGCCGAGCAGTACTTC

clone size: many
J gene: TRBJ2-5
V gene: TRBV7-9
D gene: TRBD1
CDR3 protein: CATDRTGGQETQYF
CDR3 DNA: TGTGCCACCGATCGGACAGGGGGCCAGGAGACCCAGTACTTC

clone size: .
J gene: TRBJ1-1
V gene: TRBV24-1
D gene: .
CDR3 protein: CATSDWQGEAFF
CDR3 DNA: TGTGCCACCAGTGATTGGCAGGGGGAAGCTTTCTTT

clone size: many
J gene: TRBJ2-7
V gene: TRBV20-1
D gene: TRBD2
CDR3 protein: CSAREGTSGSTEQYF
CDR3 DNA: TGCAGTGCTAGAGAGGGGACTAGCGGGAGCACCGAGCAGTACTTC

clone size: few
J gene: TRBJ1-4
V gene: TRBV6-6
D gene: .
CDR3 protein: CASSLGERLFF
CDR3 DNA: TGTGCCAGCAGTTTGGGGGAAAGGCTGTTTTTT

clone size: many
J gene: TRBJ2-1
V gene: TRBV10-3
D gene: .
CDR3 protein: CAISESAGNEQFF
CDR3 DNA: TGTGCCATCAGTGAATCAGCGGGCAATGAGCAGTTCTTC

clone size: .
J gene: TRBJ1-1
V gene: TRBV2
D gene: .
CDR3 protein: CASSGQPRDDTEAFF
CDR3 DNA: TGTGCCAGCAGTGGGCAGCCAAGGGACGACACTGAAGCTTTCTTT

clone size: few
J gene: TRBJ2-3
V gene: TRBV20-1
D gene: .
CDR3 protein: CSASGWSADTQYF
CDR3 DNA: TGCAGTGCATCCGGTTGGTCGGCAGATACGCAGTATTTT

clone size: .
J gene: TRBJ2-2
V gene: TRBV13
D gene: .
CDR3 protein: CASSRPAGELFF
CDR3 DNA: TGTGCCAGCAGCCGGCCAGCCGGGGAGCTGTTTTTT

clone size: few
J gene: TRBJ2-3
V gene: TRBV4-1
D gene: TRBD2
CDR3 protein: CASRPGLAAMNPSSTDTQYF
CDR3 DNA: TGCGCCAGCAGGCCCGGACTAGCGGCTATGAATCCTTCTAGCACAGATACGCAGTATTTT

clone size: many
J gene: TRBJ2-1
V gene: TRBV20-1
D gene: TRBD2
CDR3 protein: CSAGTSANNEQFF
CDR3 DNA: TGCAGTGCCGGGACTAGTGCTAACAATGAGCAGTTCTTC

clone size: once
J gene: TRBJ2-5
V gene: TRBV3-1
D gene: TRBD1
CDR3 protein: CASKSDRGQETQYF
CDR3 DNA: TGTGCCAGCAAATCGGACAGGGGTCAAGAGACCCAGTACTTC

clone size: .
J gene: TRBJ2-4
V gene: TRBV7-2
D gene: TRBD1
CDR3 protein: CASSLDRGASDIQYF
CDR3 DNA: TGTGCCAGCAGCTTAGACAGGGGGGCCTCAGACATTCAGTACTTC